This T cell receptor (beta chain) was observed in a study of T cell changes during pregnancy in multiple sclerosis. The junction had 8 bases not matched to a gene; V was cut back by 2 bases and J by 4 bases. Germline values: CDR1 SGHTA, CDR2 FQGTGA. The CDR3 loop spans 16 amino acids. Generated by immunoSEQ multiplex PCR, the TCRdb table keeps only in-frame clones and is missing some. The sample shows 85,000 to 130,000 clones, more than 90% of them seen only once. The J gene is TRBJ2-5, the V gene TRBV7-3, with 9 bases identical to TRBD2. The specimen comprised peripheral blood, sampled in the second trimester of pregnancy. The TCR sequence derives from a female donor with multiple sclerosis, enrolled in a pregnancy study. The CDR3 sequence: CASSLYGGGGGETQYF. DNA for the CDR3: TGTGCCAGCAGCTTATACGGCGGGGGGGGAGGAGAGACCCAGTACTTC.